This passage covers 29 T cell receptor beta chains from one sample sequenced in a study of control samples from healthy donors and cancer patients. Method: immunoSEQ multiplex PCR; TCRdb's copy keeps in-frame clones and lacks some. The repertoire holds approximately 100,000 clones, with approximately 89% as singletons. The specimen was blood. Source of these receptors: a man aged 25-45 years in good health.

This chain links TRBV7-9 with TRBJ2-3, with D maybe TRBD2 (6 bases). Between the trimmed V and J ends, which lost 2 bases and 4 bases, there was a span of 19 bases. Germline CDR1 and CDR2: SEHNR and FQNEAQ (reference sequence). The CDR3 contains 17 residues. CDR3 nucleotides: TGTGCCAGCAGCTTACGGTTGGCGGGGAAGGGAGCAGATACGCAGTATTTT. Translation gives CASSLRLAGKGADTQYF.

The chain links TRBV9 to TRBJ2-5; D may be TRBD2 (7 bases). Trimming shortened V by 4 bases and J by 5 bases, and 21 bases separated the two germline ends. Germline CDR1 is SGDLS and CDR2 is YYNGEE. The CDR3 extends over 16 amino acids. The CDR3 DNA reads as TGTGCCAGCAGCCCCCGGGGCGGGGGCCCCTTGGAGACCCAGTACTTC. It specifies CASSPRGGGPLETQYF.

CDR3 amino acids: CASSLGGRGYEQYV. In nucleotides, the CDR3 is TGTGCCAGCAGCTTAGGGGGGAGGGGCTACGAGCAGTACGTC. The gene calls are TRBV7-8 and TRBJ2-7, with TRBD2 matching 7 bases. The CDR3 is 14 amino acids. Unmatched junction bases numbered 3, after V lost 1 base and J lost 3 bases. The V gene's germline CDR1 is SGHVS and CDR2 FQNEAQ.

The chain employs TRBV6-5 and TRBJ1-2; no reliable D call. CDR3 length: 13 amino acids. V shed 6 bases and J shed 7 bases, with 15 bases lying between them. Per the germline V gene, CDR1 is MNHEY and CDR2 is SVGAGI. CDR3 nucleotide sequence: TGTGCCAGCAGCGGTGGGGATAGGAGTGGCTACACCTTC. It codes for CASSGGDRSGYTF.

The rearrangement joins TRBV7-9 to TRBJ2-7, with D hard to call. This CDR3 has 14 residues. Trimming left V 5 bases short and J 3 bases short, with 14 bases between. Germline CDR1 SEHNR, CDR2 FQNEAQ (reference sequence). CDR3 coding DNA: TGTGCCAGCAGCCCCCAACAGTGGGGCTACGAGCAGTACTTC. Residues: CASSPQQWGYEQYF.

The chain carries TRBV29-1 and TRBJ1-2, with 7 bases identical to TRBD1. The V and J ends lost 2 bases and 6 bases, in that order; junction bases with no gene match: 6. Germline CDR1 is SQVTM and CDR2 is ANQGSEA. This CDR3 comprises 13 residues. The CDR3 DNA is TGCAGCGTTGAAACATCGGACAGGAATGGCTACACCTTC. Protein: CSVETSDRNGYTF.

The CDR3: CASSQGSLAGGADTQYF. In DNA, the CDR3 is TGTGCCAGCAGCCAAGGATCTCTAGCGGGGGGGGCAGATACGCAGTATTTT. The gene calls are TRBV4-2 and TRBJ2-3; 12 nucleotides align to TRBD2. The CDR3 consists of 17 residues. Germline V gene data show CDR1 as LGHNA and CDR2 as YNFKEQ. Trimming took 1 base from V and 4 from J; bases not matched to a gene: 6.

V gene TRBV7-8 combines with J gene TRBJ1-6; 9 bases align to TRBD1. Looked up from germline, CDR1 is SGHVS and CDR2 is FQNEAQ. The junction had 11 bases not matched to a gene; V was cut back by 1 base and J by 10 bases. The CDR3 covers 17 residues. The CDR3 region has the DNA TGTGCCAGCAGCTTAGAACAGGGGGCGCGGTACTTATCACCCCTCCACTTT. Protein product: CASSLEQGARYLSPLHF.

The V and J genes are TRBV6-2 or TRBV6-3 and TRBJ1-5; D uncertain. CDR3 length: 14 amino acids. V dropped 6 bases and J dropped 9 bases, with 18 bases sitting between them. Germline CDR1 MNHEY, CDR2 SVGEGT. The CDR3 nucleotides read TGTGCCAGCAGCCCCCGCAGGCCGGGTTGGCCCCAGCATTTT. Translated, it gives CASSPRRPGWPQHF.

The sample holds one count of this clone. This chain uses TRBV12-3 or TRBV12-4 with TRBJ1-1; 7 bases align to TRBD1. Trimming at V came to 6 bases and at J to 11 bases, leaving 9 bases not matched to a gene. The CDR3 totals 12 residues. For the CDR3, the DNA is TGTGCCAGCAGGAGGACAGGCTTGAGGGCTTTCTTT. This encodes CASRRTGLRAFF.

The chain recombines TRBV5-4 with TRBJ2-5; TRBD2 aligns across 8 bases. Germline CDR1 reads SGHNT; CDR2 reads YYREEE (reference sequence). The CDR3 length is 14 residues. V lost 4 bases, J lost 1 base, and 3 bases stayed unmatched. DNA of the CDR3: TGTGCCAGCAGCCCTGGACTAGCCCAAGAGACCCAGTACTTC. This encodes CASSPGLAQETQYF. Together with reference TRBV5-4 and TRBJ2-5, the CDR3 gives the full variable domain: ETGVTQSPTHLIKTRGQQVTLRCSSQSGHNTVSWYQQALGQGPQFIFQYYREEENGRGNFPPRFSGLQFPNYSSELNVNALELDDSALYLCASSPGLAQETQYFGPGTRLLVL.

J is TRBJ2-6 and V is TRBV5-6; either TRBD1 or TRBD2 may fit D (5 bases each). Germline loops: CDR1 SGHDT, CDR2 YYEEEE. The CDR3 has 15 amino acids. V gave up 4 bases and J gave up 1 base, with 9 bases separating them. The CDR3 reads CASSRWGSGANVLTF. DNA for the CDR3: TGTGCCAGCAGCCGGTGGGGGTCTGGGGCCAACGTCCTGACTTTC.

The chain couples TRBV28 to TRBJ1-5, with 10 bases that match TRBD1. Germline CDR1 is MDHEN and CDR2 is SYDVKM. V was pared by 2 bases and J by 6 bases, with 4 bases of the junction left unmatched. This CDR3 comprises 15 residues. The CDR3 sequence is CASSLRGQGIQPQHF. Here the CDR3 DNA reads TGTGCCAGCAGTTTAAGGGGACAGGGGATTCAGCCCCAGCATTTT. The full variable domain, its missing parts supplied by reference TRBV28 and TRBJ1-5, is DVKVTQSSRYLVKRTGEKVFLECVQDMDHENMFWYRQDPGLGLRLIYFSYDVKMKEKGDIPEGYSVSREKKERFSLILESASTNQTSMYLCASSLRGQGIQPQHFGDGTRLSIL.

The J gene is TRBJ2-7, the V gene TRBV24-1; TRBD1 or TRBD2 may be the D gene (5 bases each). Between the trimmed V and J ends, which lost 9 bases and 3 bases, there was a span of 17 bases. The CDR3 is 14 residues long. Germline-derived CDR1 and CDR2 are KGHDR and SFDVKD. The DNA for the CDR3 is TGTGCCACCCCTCGGGATAGGGGTTTCTACGAGCAGTACTTC. Its protein product is CATPRDRGFYEQYF.

This clone showed up just a few times. This chain joins TRBV9 and TRBJ1-1; D gene uncertain. V shed 0 bases and J shed 3 bases, with 6 bases lying between them. In germline, CDR1 is SGDLS, CDR2 YYNGEE. CDR3 size: 13 residues. CDR3: CASSVGGYTEAFF. DNA of the CDR3: TGTGCCAGCAGCGTAGGCGGCTACACTGAAGCTTTCTTT.

This chain uses TRBV5-5 with TRBJ1-2, with TRBD1 as a possible D gene (5 bases). The V end lost 4 bases, the J end lost 5 bases, and 9 bases lay between the germline ends. CDR3 length: 12 amino acids. Germline values: CDR1 SGHKS, CDR2 YYEKEE (reference sequence). The CDR3 sequence is CASSGTWYGYTF. The CDR3 DNA reads TGTGCCAGCAGCGGGACCTGGTATGGCTACACCTTC.

A remark on this clone: The junction and the germline gene differ at one end; a read error may be behind it. The CDR3: CASRLQGDRRYDEQFF. DNA of the CDR3: TGTGCCAGCAGACTCCAGGGGGACAGACGCTACGATGAGCAGTTCTTC. V and J are TRBV27 and TRBJ2-1; TRBD1 aligns across 7 bases. Germline V gene data show CDR1 as MNHEY and CDR2 as SMNVEV (reference sequence). This CDR3 is built from 16 residues.

The chain combines TRBV28 with TRBJ1-4, with D possibly matching TRBD1 (5 bases). The germline V and J ends were trimmed by 7 bases and 8 bases, with 20 bases remaining between them. Germline V gives CDR1 MDHEN, CDR2 SYDVKM. The CDR3 totals 15 residues. The CDR3 region is CASIRERNSNEKLFF. The CDR3 nucleotides read TGTGCCAGCATCAGGGAGAGGAACAGTAACGAAAAACTGTTTTTT. The variable domain in full, with the rest retrieved from reference TRBV28 and TRBJ1-4, is DVKVTQSSRYLVKRTGEKVFLECVQDMDHENMFWYRQDPGLGLRLIYFSYDVKMKEKGDIPEGYSVSREKKERFSLILESASTNQTSMYLCASIRERNSNEKLFFGSGTQLSVL.

This chain uses TRBV2 with TRBJ2-1, with D maybe TRBD2 (7 bases). The V end lost 7 bases, the J end lost 6 bases, and 19 bases lay between the germline ends. The germline gives CDR1 SNHLY, CDR2 FYNNEI. This CDR3 is 15 amino acids long. As DNA, the CDR3 is TGTGCCAGCATACCTAAAGGGGGGGCAAGCAATGAGCAGTTCTTC. Protein product: CASIPKGGASNEQFF. Complete variable domain (other parts from reference TRBV2 and TRBJ2-1): EPEVTQTPSHQVTQMGQEVILRCVPISNHLYFYWYRQILGQKVEFLVSFYNNEISEKSEIFDDQFSVERPDGSNFTLKIRSTKLEDSAMYFCASIPKGGASNEQFFGPGTRLTVL.

This chain joins TRBV5-6 and TRBJ1-2, with D tentatively TRBD1 (5 bases). V was clipped by 1 base and J by 14 bases, with 12 bases between them. Germline V gene data show CDR1 as SGHDT and CDR2 as YYEEEE. The CDR3 spans 11 residues. The CDR3 reads CASSLMSRQTF. CDR3 DNA: TGTGCCAGCAGCTTGATGAGCAGACAGACCTTC. The entire variable domain, with the rest obtained from reference TRBV5-6 and TRBJ1-2, is as follows: DAGVTQSPTHLIKTRGQQVTLRCSPKSGHDTVSWYQQALGQGPQFIFQYYEEEERQRGNFPDRFSGHQFPNYSSELNVNALLLGDSALYLCASSLMSRQTFGSGTRLTVV.

This rearrangement joins TRBV12-3 or TRBV12-4 to TRBJ2-1; 9 bases are shared with TRBD2. J lost 15 bases, V lost 0 bases, and 6 bases had no gene match. This CDR3 has 13 amino acids. DNA for the CDR3: TGTGCCAGCAGTTTAGCGCGGGGGGGGGCCTCGTTCTTC. This translates into CASSLARGGASFF.

The chain has TRBV9 and TRBJ1-2, with 7 bases that match TRBD1. V lost 4 bases and J lost 3; bases outside the gene matches: 15. There are 17 residues in the CDR3. The germline V gene has CDR1 SGDLS and CDR2 YYNGEE. CDR3 DNA sequence: TGTGCCAGCAGCCCCAGTAGTAGGACAGGCCTTGACTATGGCTACACCTTC. It yields the protein CASSPSSRTGLDYGYTF.

This sequence joins TRBV7-9 and TRBJ1-2, with TRBD1 matching over 8 bases. V lost 1 base to trimming and J lost 4 bases; unmatched junction nucleotides: 8. The germline V gene has CDR1 SEHNR and CDR2 FQNEAQ (reference sequence). The CDR3 consists of 16 residues. The CDR3 DNA reads as TGTGCCAGCAGCTTAGGACAGGGGCTGTTTGGCTATGGCTACACCTTC. Its translation: CASSLGQGLFGYGYTF. Variable domain in full (rest from reference TRBV7-9 and TRBJ1-2): DTGVSQNPRHKITKRGQNVTFRCDPISEHNRLYWYRQTLGQGPEFLTYFQNEAQLEKSRLLSDRFSAERPKGSFSTLEIQRTEQGDSAMYLCASSLGQGLFGYGYTFGSGTRLTVV.

This clone appeared a single time. The chain joins TRBV12-5 to TRBJ1-1, with D perhaps TRBD1 (5 bases). V lost 5 bases, J lost 1 base, and 11 bases lay in between. The CDR3 is 14 residues long. Germline V gene lookup returns CDR1 LGHNT and CDR2 FRNRAP. This CDR3 reads CASGAAGPNTEAFF. The CDR3 bases are TGTGCTAGTGGTGCCGCGGGGCCGAACACTGAAGCTTTCTTT.

This clone appeared a single time. V is TRBV11-2 and J is TRBJ1-1; TRBD1 is a possible D gene (6 bases). V was pared by 5 bases and J by 2 bases, with 9 bases between. The CDR3 runs 13 residues. The germline gives CDR1 SGHAT, CDR2 FQNNGV. CDR3 in amino acids: CASSIGGNTEAFF. In DNA, the CDR3 is TGTGCCAGCAGCATAGGGGGTAACACTGAAGCTTTCTTT. Full variable domain (outside the CDR3, taken from reference TRBV11-2 and TRBJ1-1): EAGVAQSPRYKIIEKRQSVAFWCNPISGHATLYWYQQILGQGPKLLIQFQNNGVVDDSQLPKDRFSAERLKGVDSTLKIQPAKLEDSAVYLCASSIGGNTEAFFGQGTRLTVV.

This CDR3 is CASSPGTGGGETQYF. As DNA, the CDR3 is TGCGCCAGCAGCCCCGGAACAGGGGGCGGGGAGACCCAGTACTTC. This chain joins TRBV5-1 and TRBJ2-5, with 9 bases that match TRBD1. The CDR3 length is 15 residues. The V and J ends lost 4 bases and 5 bases, in that order; junction bases with no gene match: 9. Germline CDR1 and CDR2: SGHRS and YFSETQ.

The V call is TRBV5-8, the J call TRBJ2-3; 7 bases fit TRBD1. V lost 0 bases and J lost 2; bases outside the gene matches: 3. The CDR3 consists of 15 residues. Germline V gene data show CDR1 as SGHTS and CDR2 as YDEGEE. The CDR3 here is CASSLAGTVTDTQYF. DNA of the CDR3: TGTGCCAGCAGCTTGGCCGGGACAGTCACAGATACGCAGTATTTT.

V is TRBV12-2 and J is TRBJ1-2. TRBV12-2 is deemed a pseudogene. This CDR3 region has 14 residues. The CDR3 reads CASRLVSRNYGYTF. Here the CDR3 DNA reads TGTGCAAGTCGCTTAGTCAGTCGGAACTATGGCTACACCTTC.

This clone was found once. This chain connects TRBV3-1 (or the pseudogene TRBV3-2) to TRBJ1-3; D might be TRBD1 (5 bases). V lost 4 bases to trimming and J lost 4 bases, with 14 bases between them. Germline V CDR1 and CDR2: LGHDT, YNNKEL (reference sequence). The CDR3 is 15 amino acids. The CDR3 spells CASSLLRGTGNTIYF. DNA for the CDR3: TGTGCCAGCAGCCTCCTGAGAGGGACGGGAAACACCATATATTTT.